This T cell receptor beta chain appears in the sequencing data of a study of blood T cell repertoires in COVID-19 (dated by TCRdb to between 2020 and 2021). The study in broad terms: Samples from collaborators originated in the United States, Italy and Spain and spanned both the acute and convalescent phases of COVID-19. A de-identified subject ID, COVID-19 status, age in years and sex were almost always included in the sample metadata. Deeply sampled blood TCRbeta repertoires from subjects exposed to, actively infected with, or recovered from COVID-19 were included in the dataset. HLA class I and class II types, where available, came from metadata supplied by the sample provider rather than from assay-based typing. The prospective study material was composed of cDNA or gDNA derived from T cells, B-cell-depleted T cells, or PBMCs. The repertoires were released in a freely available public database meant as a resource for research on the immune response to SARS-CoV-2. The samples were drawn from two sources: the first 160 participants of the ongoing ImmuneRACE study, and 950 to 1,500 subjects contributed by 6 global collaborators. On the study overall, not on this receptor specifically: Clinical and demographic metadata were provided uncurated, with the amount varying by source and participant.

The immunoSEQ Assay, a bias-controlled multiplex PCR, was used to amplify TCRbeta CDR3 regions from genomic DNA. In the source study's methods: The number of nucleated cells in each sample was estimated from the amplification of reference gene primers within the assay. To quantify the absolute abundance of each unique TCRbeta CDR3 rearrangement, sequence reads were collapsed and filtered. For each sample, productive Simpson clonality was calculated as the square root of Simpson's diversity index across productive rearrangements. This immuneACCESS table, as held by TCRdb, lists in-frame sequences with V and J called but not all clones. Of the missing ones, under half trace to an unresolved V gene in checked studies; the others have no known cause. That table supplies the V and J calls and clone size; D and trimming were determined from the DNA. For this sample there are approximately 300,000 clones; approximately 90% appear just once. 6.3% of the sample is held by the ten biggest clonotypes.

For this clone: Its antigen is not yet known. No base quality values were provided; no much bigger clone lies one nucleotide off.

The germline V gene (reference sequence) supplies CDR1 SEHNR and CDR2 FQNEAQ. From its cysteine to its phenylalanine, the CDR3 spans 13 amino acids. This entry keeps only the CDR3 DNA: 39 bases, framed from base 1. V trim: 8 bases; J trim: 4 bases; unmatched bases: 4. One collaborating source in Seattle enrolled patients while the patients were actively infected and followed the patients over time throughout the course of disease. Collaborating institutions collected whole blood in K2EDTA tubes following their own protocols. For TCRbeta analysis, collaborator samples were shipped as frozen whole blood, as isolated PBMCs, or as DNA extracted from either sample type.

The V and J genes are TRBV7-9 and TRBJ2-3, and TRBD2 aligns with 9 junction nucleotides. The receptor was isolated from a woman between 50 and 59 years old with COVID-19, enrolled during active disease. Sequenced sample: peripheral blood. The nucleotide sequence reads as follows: TGTGCCAGCGGGCGGGAGGGCCCAGATACGCAGTATTTT. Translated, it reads CASGREGPDTQYF. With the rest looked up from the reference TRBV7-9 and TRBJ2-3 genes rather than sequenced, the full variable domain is DTGVSQNPRHKITKRGQNVTFRCDPISEHNRLYWYRQTLGQGPEFLTYFQNEAQLEKSRLLSDRFSAERPKGSFSTLEIQRTEQGDSAMYLCASGREGPDTQYFGPGTRLTVL.